This T cell receptor (beta chain) was captured in a study of control samples from healthy donors and cancer patients. The CDR3 runs 12 residues. Germline CDR1 LGHDT, CDR2 YNNKEL (reference sequence). The ends lost 4 bases at V and 11 bases at J; junction bases unmatched: 5. This table comes from immunoSEQ multiplex PCR, and its TCRdb copy is limited to in-frame clones, with some not included. The data show almost 95,000 clones, 75% to 95% seen once. This TCR was sampled from a woman younger than 35 in good health. Source material: blood. This sequence joins TRBV3-1 (or the pseudogene TRBV3-2) and TRBJ2-3; 8 bases line up with TRBD2. CDR3 bases: TGTGCCAGCAGCCCCACTAGCGGCGGGCAGTATTTT. This codes for CASSPTSGGQYF.